The clone carrying this TCR beta chain came up a few times. Assay used: immunoSEQ multiplex PCR; TCRdb lists only in-frame clones, some missing. The sample lists about 50,000 clones; approximately 90% were seen once. These data originate in a study of T cell changes during pregnancy in multiple sclerosis. The sequences come from CD8+ T cells from peripheral blood mononuclear cells, collected after pregnancy. This receptor was taken from a female donor with multiple sclerosis, enrolled in a pregnancy study.

The CDR3 sequence: CASSDDRGQRVNTEAFF. The DNA for the CDR3 is TGTGCCAGCTCGGACGACAGGGGGCAGCGGGTGAACACTGAAGCTTTCTTT. This sequence joins TRBV18 and TRBJ1-1; TRBD1 matches at 10 bases. Germline V gene data show CDR1 as KGHSH and CDR2 as LQKENI. The CDR3 is 17 amino acids. The V and J ends lost 6 bases and 0 bases, in that order; junction bases with no gene match: 10. The full variable domain, its missing parts supplied by reference TRBV18 and TRBJ1-1, is NAGVMQNPRHLVRRRGQEARLRCSPMKGHSHVYWYRQLPEEGLKFMVYLQKENIIDESGMPKERFSAEFPKEGPSILRIQQVVRGDSAAYFCASSDDRGQRVNTEAFFGQGTRLTVV.